A selection of T cell receptor beta chains follows, all from one sample in a study of T-cell memory formation after mild COVID-19. TCRdb called the 5' RACE reads again in MiXCR, with one record for every CDR3 protein. The repertoire holds under 300,000 distinct CDR3 sequences, with less than 9.5% as singletons. Material: PBMCs or a T cell subset sorted from them (not recorded which). Receptors originate from a man aged 18-30 years who had mild COVID-19 (a few samples of this study predate the infection). Cell type and time point are not known. CDR3s include the opening cysteine and the closing phenylalanine or tryptophan. Each record gives: clone size, J gene, D gene, V gene, CDR3 DNA, CDR3 protein. A D gene is named only where the DNA matches it firmly. Size is stated for part of the rows, as once, few or many counts, or as a class when the clone is expanded.

>NA|TRBJ1-1|TRBD1|TRBV6-2/TRBV6-3
TGTGCCAGCACTCGACAGGGGATCACTGAAGCTTTCTTT
CASTRQGITEAFF
>NA|TRBJ1-1|NA|TRBV7-2
TGTGCCAGCAGCTTTCAGGGAAATGAAGCTTTCTTT
CASSFQGNEAFF
>NA|TRBJ2-3|NA|TRBV7-3
TGTGCCAGCAGTCCGGTAGGGGGGGCTACAGATACGCAGTATTTT
CASSPVGGATDTQYF
>NA|TRBJ1-1|NA|TRBV10-3
TGTGCCATCAGTGCCACGGGCGGTGACAACACTGAAGCTTTCTTT
CAISATGGDNTEAFF
>few|TRBJ2-1|NA|TRBV2
TGTGCCAGCAGTGAAGCCGGGGTCCCGTTCTTC
CASSEAGVPFF
>NA|TRBJ1-6|NA|TRBV12-5
TGTGCTAGTGGTTTGCCCCAGGGACGGGACTCCTATAATTCACCCCTCCACTTT
CASGLPQGRDSYNSPLHF
>NA|TRBJ1-5|NA|TRBV28
TGTGCCAGCAGAACTCCGGAGGGGCGCCAGCCCCAGCATTTT
CASRTPEGRQPQHF
>few|TRBJ2-1|NA|TRBV5-5
TGTGCCAGCAGCTTGGACGTATACAATGAGCAGTTCTTC
CASSLDVYNEQFF
>NA|TRBJ2-5|NA|TRBV29-1
TGCAGCGTTGAGTGGTTCCAAGAGACCCAGTACTTC
CSVEWFQETQYF
>few|TRBJ2-3|TRBD2|TRBV12-3/TRBV12-4
TGTGCCAGCAGTTCGGGTTGGGGACTAGCAGAAGATACGCAGTATTTT
CASSSGWGLAEDTQYF
>NA|TRBJ1-1|NA|TRBV10-2
TGCGCCAGCAGTGAGTATTTTGGTAGGCCTGAAGCTTTCTTT
CASSEYFGRPEAFF
>NA|TRBJ1-5|NA|TRBV27
TGTGCCAGCAGTTTAACCAGGCTCAATCAGCCCCAGCATTTT
CASSLTRLNQPQHF
>many|TRBJ2-5|NA|TRBV19
TGTGCCAGTAGTATTTGGAAAGAGACCCAGTACTTC
CASSIWKETQYF
>NA|TRBJ2-5|NA|TRBV6-5
TGTGCCAGCAGTTACGCCGGGAGTCAAGAGACCCAGTACTTC
CASSYAGSQETQYF
>few|TRBJ2-5|NA|TRBV12-3/TRBV12-4
TGTGCCAGCACCATCCGGGACGGTGGGCAAGAGACCCAGTACTTC
CASTIRDGGQETQYF
>NA|TRBJ2-7|NA|TRBV9
TGTGCCAGCAGCGTAGGATGGGGGGTTTCCTACGAGCATTACTTC
CASSVGWGVSYEHYF
>NA|TRBJ2-3|NA|TRBV9
TGTGCCAGCAGCCTGGGGGGGGCCCTCACCACAGATACGCAGTATTTT
CASSLGGALTTDTQYF
>few|TRBJ2-5|NA|TRBV6-2/TRBV6-3
TGTGCCACCACGGCAGGGTCAGGAGAGACCCAGTACTTC
CATTAGSGETQYF
>few|TRBJ1-4|NA|TRBV5-1
TGCGCCAGCCGTGGGGAGGCCAATGAAAAACTGTTTTTT
CASRGEANEKLFF
>few|TRBJ2-3|TRBD1|TRBV24-1
TGTGCCACCAGTGAACCCCGGGACAGGTCCTCAGATACGCAGTATTTT
CATSEPRDRSSDTQYF
>NA|TRBJ2-3|TRBD1|TRBV7-9
TGTGCCAGCAGCTCTCCACGGACAGGAACAGATACGCAGTATTTT
CASSSPRTGTDTQYF
>many|TRBJ2-3|NA|TRBV9
TGTGCCAGCAGCGTCTGGGGTGACGGCACAGATACGCAGTATTTT
CASSVWGDGTDTQYF
>few|TRBJ1-6|NA|TRBV7-2
TGTGCCAGCAACCTCGTGGGGGGCCATTCACCCCTCCACTTT
CASNLVGGHSPLHF
>few|TRBJ2-3|NA|TRBV20-1
TGCAGTGCTAGGAGGCGGAAGAGCACAGATACGCAGTATTTT
CSARRRKSTDTQYF
>NA|TRBJ2-1|TRBD1|TRBV11-3
TGTGCCAGCAGCTCGGGGACAGTTGAGCAGTTCTTC
CASSSGTVEQFF
>many|TRBJ1-2|NA|TRBV7-3
TGTGCCAGCAGCTTAGATAGAAAGGACGGCTACACCTTC
CASSLDRKDGYTF
>few|TRBJ2-1|NA|TRBV5-1
TGCGCCAGCACCGGGAGTCGGGCCTACAATGAGCAGTTCTTC
CASTGSRAYNEQFF
>NA|TRBJ1-1|NA|TRBV5-1
TGCGCCAGCAGCTTCGGCAGGGCCCTATCGTGGGACACTGAAGCTTTCTTT
CASSFGRALSWDTEAFF
>NA|TRBJ1-5|NA|TRBV20-1
TGCAGTGCTACGGATTACGATCAGCCCCAGCATTTT
CSATDYDQPQHF
>NA|TRBJ2-1|NA|TRBV5-1
TGCGCCAGCAGCCCAGGGTGGTCGGGGGAGGATGAGCAGTTCTTC
CASSPGWSGEDEQFF
>NA|TRBJ2-1|NA|TRBV24-1
TGTGCCACCAGTGATTACCAAGACAGCTACAATCAGCAGTTCTTC
CATSDYQDSYNQQFF
>few|TRBJ2-3|TRBD1|TRBV18
TGTGCCAGCTCCCCATGGGGGGACAGGGTCAGCCTCACAGATACGCAGTATTTT
CASSPWGDRVSLTDTQYF
>many|TRBJ2-5|NA|TRBV7-2
TGTGCCAGCAGCTTAATGGTGGCGGGGGAGACCCAGTACTTC
CASSLMVAGETQYF
>few|TRBJ1-1|TRBD1|TRBV11-2
TGTGCCAGCAGCTTCGGGGTTAGGACAGGGAGAGAAGCTTTCTTT
CASSFGVRTGREAFF
>few|TRBJ2-3|NA|TRBV7-3
TGTGCCAGCAGCTTAAACGAGCGGCCAGATACGCAGTATTTT
CASSLNERPDTQYF
>NA|TRBJ2-5|NA|TRBV4-1
TGCGCCAGCAGCCAAGGAACGGAATTAGGTTCAGGAGAGACCCAGTACTTC
CASSQGTELGSGETQYF
>few|TRBJ1-1|NA|TRBV7-3
TGTGCCAGCAGCTTCCTCCGGGGGGGAAGGACTGAAGCTTTCTTT
CASSFLRGGRTEAFF
>many|TRBJ1-4|NA|TRBV7-9
TGTGCCAGCAGCTTCGACATTAATAAACTGTTTTTT
CASSFDINKLFF
>few|TRBJ2-1|NA|TRBV20-1
TGCAGTGCTAGCAGGGGCAACTACAATGAGCAGTTCTTC
CSASRGNYNEQFF
>few|TRBJ2-7|TRBD2|TRBV7-6
TGTGCCAGCAGCTTCGGGACTAGTGACGAGCAGTACTTC
CASSFGTSDEQYF
>few|TRBJ2-2|TRBD2|TRBV12-3/TRBV12-4
TGTGCCAGCAGCCCTCAAAGCGGGGGGAGCACCGGGGAGCTGTTTTTT
CASSPQSGGSTGELFF
>many|TRBJ2-7|TRBD2|TRBV10-3
TGTGCCATCAATGCAGAGCGGGGGGACCCCTACGAGCAGTACTTC
CAINAERGDPYEQYF
>few|TRBJ2-2|NA|TRBV5-1
TGCGCCAGCAGCTTGCAAGGGTACACCGGGGAGCTGTTTTTT
CASSLQGYTGELFF
>few|TRBJ2-1|TRBD1|TRBV18
TGTGCCAGCTCACCACTCGCCGGGACAGGAAGCTACAATGAGCAGTTCTTC
CASSPLAGTGSYNEQFF
>many|TRBJ1-1|TRBD1|TRBV12-3/TRBV12-4
TGTGCCAGCAGCATACAGGGGACTGAAGCTTTCTTT
CASSIQGTEAFF
>few|TRBJ2-7|NA|TRBV4-2
TGTGCCAGCAGCCAAGCTGGACAGACCTACGAGCAGTACTTC
CASSQAGQTYEQYF
>few|TRBJ1-2|NA|TRBV20-1
TGCAGTGCTACACAGGGTCCCTATGGCTACACCTTC
CSATQGPYGYTF
>NA|TRBJ1-6|NA|TRBV20-1
TGCAGTGCGGACCGCGACTTAGATAATTCACCCCTCCACTTT
CSADRDLDNSPLHF
>few|TRBJ2-5|NA|TRBV20-1
TGCAGTGCTAGAGACGCCCCTAGGGGGGAGACCCAGTACTTC
CSARDAPRGETQYF
>many|TRBJ2-1|NA|TRBV5-1
TGCGCCAGCAGGCCGACTGGGGGAGCATACAATGAGCAGTTCTTC
CASRPTGGAYNEQFF
>NA|TRBJ1-3|NA|TRBV7-2
TGTGCCAGCGGTCCCTCGGACACCATATATTTT
CASGPSDTIYF
>NA|TRBJ2-3|NA|TRBV12-3/TRBV12-4
TGTGCCAGCAGTTCCCACAGGGAGATCACAGATACGCAGTATTTT
CASSSHREITDTQYF
>NA|TRBJ2-1|TRBD1|TRBV20-1
TGCAGTGCTAGTAGGGAGACAGGGCAGAATGAGCAGTTCTTC
CSASRETGQNEQFF
>NA|TRBJ1-6|NA|TRBV18
TGTGCCAGCTCATCGGGAAGGGGATTGGATTCACCCCTCCACTTT
CASSSGRGLDSPLHF
>NA|TRBJ2-3|TRBD2|TRBV6-2/TRBV6-3
TGTGCCAGCAGTTACCGACGGCGGGGGGCCAGCACAGATACGCAGTATTTT
CASSYRRRGASTDTQYF
>many|TRBJ2-3|NA|TRBV7-2
TGTGCCAGCAGCCCCCCCACAGATACGCAGTATTTT
CASSPPTDTQYF
>NA|TRBJ2-5|NA|TRBV12-3/TRBV12-4
TGTGCCAGCAGCGACTCCCAAGCGGGTCAGGGTGACGTGACCCAGTACTTC
CASSDSQAGQGDVTQYF
>many|TRBJ2-3|NA|TRBV5-6
TGTGCCAGCAGCATCTGGACTTCTAGCACAGATACGCAGTATTTT
CASSIWTSSTDTQYF
>NA|TRBJ2-1|TRBD2|TRBV4-3
TGCGCCAGCAGCCAAGATGGCGGCGGGGGCTCCTACAATGAGCAGTTCTTC
CASSQDGGGGSYNEQFF